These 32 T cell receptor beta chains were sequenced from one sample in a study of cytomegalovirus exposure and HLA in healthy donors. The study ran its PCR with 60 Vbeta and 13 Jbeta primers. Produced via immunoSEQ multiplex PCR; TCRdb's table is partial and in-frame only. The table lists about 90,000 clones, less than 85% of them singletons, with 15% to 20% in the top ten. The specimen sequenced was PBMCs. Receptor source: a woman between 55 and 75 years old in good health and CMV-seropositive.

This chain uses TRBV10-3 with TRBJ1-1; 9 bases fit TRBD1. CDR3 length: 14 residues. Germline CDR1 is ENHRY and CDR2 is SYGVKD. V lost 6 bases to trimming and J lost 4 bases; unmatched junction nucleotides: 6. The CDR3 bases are TGTGCCATCAGCCCAACAGGGGGCAGCACTGAAGCTTTCTTT. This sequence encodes CAISPTGGSTEAFF.

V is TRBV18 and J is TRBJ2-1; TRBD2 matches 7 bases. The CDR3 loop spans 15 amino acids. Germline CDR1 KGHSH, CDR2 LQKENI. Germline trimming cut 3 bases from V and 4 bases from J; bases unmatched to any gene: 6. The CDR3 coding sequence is TGTGCCAGCTCACCTGGGACGGGGGGATACAATGAGCAGTTCTTC. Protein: CASSPGTGGYNEQFF.

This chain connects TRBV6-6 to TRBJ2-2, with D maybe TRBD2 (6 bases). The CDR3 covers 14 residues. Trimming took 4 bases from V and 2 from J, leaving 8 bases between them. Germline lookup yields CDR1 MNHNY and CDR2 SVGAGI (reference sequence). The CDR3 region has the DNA TGTGCCAGCAGTTGGCGGGATAACACCGGGGAGCTGTTTTTT. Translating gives CASSWRDNTGELFF.

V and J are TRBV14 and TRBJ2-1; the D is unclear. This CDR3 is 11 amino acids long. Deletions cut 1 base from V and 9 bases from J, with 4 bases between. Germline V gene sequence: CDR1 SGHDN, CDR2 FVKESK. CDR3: CASSQGAEQFF. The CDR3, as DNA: TGTGCCAGCAGCCAAGGGGCTGAGCAGTTCTTC.

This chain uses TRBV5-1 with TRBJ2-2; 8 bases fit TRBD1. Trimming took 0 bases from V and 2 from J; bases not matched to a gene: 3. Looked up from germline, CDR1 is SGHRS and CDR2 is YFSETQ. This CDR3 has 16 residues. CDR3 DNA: TGCGCCAGCAGCTTGGTGGGGACAGGCAACACCGGGGAGCTGTTTTTT. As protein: CASSLVGTGNTGELFF. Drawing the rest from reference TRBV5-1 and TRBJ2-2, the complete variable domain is KAGVTQTPRYLIKTRGQQVTLSCSPISGHRSVSWYQQTPGQGLQFLFEYFSETQRNKGNFPGRFSGRQFSNSRSEMNVSTLELGDSALYLCASSLVGTGNTGELFFGEGSRLTVL.

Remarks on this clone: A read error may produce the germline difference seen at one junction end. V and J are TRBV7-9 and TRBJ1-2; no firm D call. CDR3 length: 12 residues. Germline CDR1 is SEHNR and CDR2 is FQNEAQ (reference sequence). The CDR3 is CSSSLEETGYTF. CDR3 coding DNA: TGTTCCAGCAGCTTAGAGGAGACGGGCTACACCTTC.

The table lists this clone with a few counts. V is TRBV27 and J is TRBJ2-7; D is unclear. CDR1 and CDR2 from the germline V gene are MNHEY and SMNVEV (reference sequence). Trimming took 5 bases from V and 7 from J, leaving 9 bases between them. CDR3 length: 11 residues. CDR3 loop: CASSREAEQYF. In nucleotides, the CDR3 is TGTGCCAGCAGTAGAGAGGCTGAGCAGTACTTC.

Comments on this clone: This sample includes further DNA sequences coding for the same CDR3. In DNA, the CDR3 is TGTGCCAGCAGCGTAGGGGGGGACACCGGGGAGCTGTTTTTT. This sequence encodes CASSVGGDTGELFF. This chain connects TRBV9 to TRBJ2-2; D is perhaps TRBD2 (6 bases). Germline CDR1 is SGDLS and CDR2 is YYNGEE. The CDR3 has 14 amino acids. Trimming stripped 0 bases from V and 3 bases from J, with 6 bases between.

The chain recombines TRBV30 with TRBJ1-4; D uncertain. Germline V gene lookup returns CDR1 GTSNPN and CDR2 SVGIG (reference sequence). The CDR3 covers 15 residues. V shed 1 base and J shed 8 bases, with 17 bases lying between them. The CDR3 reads CAWSGEGLFTEKLFF. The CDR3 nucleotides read TGTGCCTGGAGTGGGGAGGGCTTGTTTACGGAAAAACTGTTTTTT.

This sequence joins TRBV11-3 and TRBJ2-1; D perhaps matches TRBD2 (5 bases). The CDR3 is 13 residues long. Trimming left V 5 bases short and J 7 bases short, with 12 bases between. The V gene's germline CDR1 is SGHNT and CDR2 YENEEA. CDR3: CASSHGERNEQFF. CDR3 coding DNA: TGTGCCAGCAGCCACGGGGAGAGGAATGAGCAGTTCTTC.

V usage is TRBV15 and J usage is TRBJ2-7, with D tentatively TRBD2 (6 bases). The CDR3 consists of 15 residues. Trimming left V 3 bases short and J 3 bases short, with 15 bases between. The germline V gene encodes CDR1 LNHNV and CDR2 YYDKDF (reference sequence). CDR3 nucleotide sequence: TGTGCCACCAGCAGGTCGGGGCGGAGGGTCTACGAGCAGTACTTC. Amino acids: CATSRSGRRVYEQYF.

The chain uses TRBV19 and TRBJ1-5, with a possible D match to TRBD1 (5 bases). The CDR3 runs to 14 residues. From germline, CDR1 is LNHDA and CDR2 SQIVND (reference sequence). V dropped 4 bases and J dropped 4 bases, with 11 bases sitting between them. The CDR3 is CASSTVAGNQPQHF. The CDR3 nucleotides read TGTGCCAGTAGTACGGTGGCAGGGAATCAGCCCCAGCATTTT. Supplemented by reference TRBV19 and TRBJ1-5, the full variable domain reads DGGITQSPKYLFRKEGQNVTLSCEQNLNHDAMYWYRQDPGQGLRLIYYSQIVNDFQKGDIAEGYSVSREKKESFPLTVTSAQKNPTAFYLCASSTVAGNQPQHFGDGTRLSIL.

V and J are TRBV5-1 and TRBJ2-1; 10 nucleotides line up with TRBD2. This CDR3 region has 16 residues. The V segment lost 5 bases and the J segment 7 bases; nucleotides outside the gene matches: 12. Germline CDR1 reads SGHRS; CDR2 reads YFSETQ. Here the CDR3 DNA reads TGCGCCAGCAGTCCCGGGTGGCTAGCGGGAGTAAATGAGCAGTTCTTC. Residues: CASSPGWLAGVNEQFF.

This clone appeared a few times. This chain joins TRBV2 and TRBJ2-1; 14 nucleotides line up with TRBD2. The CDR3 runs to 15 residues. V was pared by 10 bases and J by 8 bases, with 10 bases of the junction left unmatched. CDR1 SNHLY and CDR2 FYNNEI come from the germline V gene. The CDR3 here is CATPTGTSGSDEQFF. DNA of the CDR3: TGTGCCACTCCGACCGGGACTAGCGGGAGTGATGAGCAGTTCTTC.

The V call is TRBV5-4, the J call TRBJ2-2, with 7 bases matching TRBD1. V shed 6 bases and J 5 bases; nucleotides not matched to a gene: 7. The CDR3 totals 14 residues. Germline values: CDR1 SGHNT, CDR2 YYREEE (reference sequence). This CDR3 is CASNGDRQTGELFF. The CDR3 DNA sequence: TGTGCCAGCAACGGGGACAGACAGACCGGGGAGCTGTTTTTT.

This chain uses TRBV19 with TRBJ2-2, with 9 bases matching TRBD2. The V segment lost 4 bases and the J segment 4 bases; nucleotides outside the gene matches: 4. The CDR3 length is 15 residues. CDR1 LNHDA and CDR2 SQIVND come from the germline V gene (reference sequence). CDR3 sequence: CASSRAGGPTGELFF. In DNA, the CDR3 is TGTGCCAGTAGTAGAGCGGGAGGACCCACCGGGGAGCTGTTTTTT.

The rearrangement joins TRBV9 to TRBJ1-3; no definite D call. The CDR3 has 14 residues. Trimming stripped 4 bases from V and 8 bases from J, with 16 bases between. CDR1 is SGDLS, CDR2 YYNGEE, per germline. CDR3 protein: CASSSSGIADTIYF. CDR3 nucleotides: TGTGCCAGCAGCTCATCCGGGATAGCAGACACCATATATTTT.

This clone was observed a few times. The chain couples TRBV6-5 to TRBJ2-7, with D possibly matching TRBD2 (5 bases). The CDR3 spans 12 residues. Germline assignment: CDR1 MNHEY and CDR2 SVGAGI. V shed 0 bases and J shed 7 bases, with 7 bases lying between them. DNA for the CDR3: TGTGCCAGCAGTTACTCGGGGAGAGAGCAGTACTTC. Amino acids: CASSYSGREQYF.

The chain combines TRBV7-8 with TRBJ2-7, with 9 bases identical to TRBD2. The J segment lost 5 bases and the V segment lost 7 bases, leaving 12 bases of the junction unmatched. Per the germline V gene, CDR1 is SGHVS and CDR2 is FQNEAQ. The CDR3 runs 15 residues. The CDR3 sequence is CASTGWKREENEQYF. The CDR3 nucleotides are TGTGCCAGCACAGGGTGGAAGCGGGAGGAAAACGAGCAGTACTTC.

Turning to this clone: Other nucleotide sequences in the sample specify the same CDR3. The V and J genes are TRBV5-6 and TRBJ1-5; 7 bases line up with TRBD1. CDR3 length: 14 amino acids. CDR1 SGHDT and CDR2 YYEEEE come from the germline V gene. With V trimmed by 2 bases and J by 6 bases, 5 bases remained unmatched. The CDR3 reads CASSLSGGGQPQHF. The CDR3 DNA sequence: TGTGCCAGCAGCTTATCAGGGGGAGGTCAGCCCCAGCATTTT.

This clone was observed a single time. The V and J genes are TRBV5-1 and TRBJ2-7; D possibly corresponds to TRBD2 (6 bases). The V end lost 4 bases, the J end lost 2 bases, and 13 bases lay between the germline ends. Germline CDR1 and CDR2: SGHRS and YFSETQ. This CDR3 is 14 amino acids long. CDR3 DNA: TGCGCCAGCAGCACCGGGACTTTTGCCTACGAGCAGTACTTC. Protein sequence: CASSTGTFAYEQYF.

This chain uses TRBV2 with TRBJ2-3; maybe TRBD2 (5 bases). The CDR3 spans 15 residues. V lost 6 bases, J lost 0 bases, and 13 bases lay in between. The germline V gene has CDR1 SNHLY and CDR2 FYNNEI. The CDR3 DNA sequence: TGTGCCAGCAGACCTGACTATCTTAGCACAGATACGCAGTATTTT. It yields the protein CASRPDYLSTDTQYF.

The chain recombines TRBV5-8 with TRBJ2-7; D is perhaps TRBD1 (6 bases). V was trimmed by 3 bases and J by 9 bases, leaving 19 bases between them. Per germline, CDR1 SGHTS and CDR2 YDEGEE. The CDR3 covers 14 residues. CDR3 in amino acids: CASSSYRASSGQYF. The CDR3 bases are TGTGCCAGCAGCTCCTACAGGGCCTCCTCGGGGCAGTACTTC.

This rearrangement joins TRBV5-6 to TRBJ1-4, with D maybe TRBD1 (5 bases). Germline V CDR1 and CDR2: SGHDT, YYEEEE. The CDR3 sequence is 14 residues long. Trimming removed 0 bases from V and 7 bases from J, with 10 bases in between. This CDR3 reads CASSLDQGTEKLFF. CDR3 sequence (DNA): TGTGCCAGCAGCTTGGATCAGGGTACTGAAAAACTGTTTTTT.

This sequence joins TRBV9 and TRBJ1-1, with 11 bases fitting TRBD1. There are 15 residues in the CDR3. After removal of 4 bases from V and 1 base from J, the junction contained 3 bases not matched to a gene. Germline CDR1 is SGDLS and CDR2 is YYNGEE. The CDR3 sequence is CASSPGQGANTEAFF. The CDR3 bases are TGTGCCAGCAGCCCAGGACAGGGGGCGAACACTGAAGCTTTCTTT.

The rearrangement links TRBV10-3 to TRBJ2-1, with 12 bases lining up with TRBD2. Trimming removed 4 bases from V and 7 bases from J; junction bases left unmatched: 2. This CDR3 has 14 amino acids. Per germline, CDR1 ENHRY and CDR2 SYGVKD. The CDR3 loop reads CAISALAGGNEQFF. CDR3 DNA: TGTGCCATCAGTGCACTAGCGGGAGGTAATGAGCAGTTCTTC.

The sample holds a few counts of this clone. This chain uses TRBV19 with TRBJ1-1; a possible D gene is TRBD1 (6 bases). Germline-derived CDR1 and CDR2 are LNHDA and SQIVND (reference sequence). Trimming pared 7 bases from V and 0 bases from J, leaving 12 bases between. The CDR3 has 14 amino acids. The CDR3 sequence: CASTPQGVNTEAFF. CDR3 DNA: TGTGCCAGTACCCCACAGGGAGTGAACACTGAAGCTTTCTTT.

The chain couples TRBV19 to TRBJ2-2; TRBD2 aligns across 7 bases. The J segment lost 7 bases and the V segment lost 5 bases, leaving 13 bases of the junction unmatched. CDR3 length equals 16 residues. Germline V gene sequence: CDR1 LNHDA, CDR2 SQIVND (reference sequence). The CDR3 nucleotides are TGTGCCAGTAGTCTCGGACTAGTCGGAGTTGGCGGGGAGCTGTTTTTT. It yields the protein CASSLGLVGVGGELFF.

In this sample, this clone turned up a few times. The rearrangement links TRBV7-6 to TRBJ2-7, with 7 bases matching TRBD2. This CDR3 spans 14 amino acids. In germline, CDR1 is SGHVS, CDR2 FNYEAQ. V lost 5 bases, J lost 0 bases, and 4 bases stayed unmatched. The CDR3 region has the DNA TGTGCCAGCAGCCGGAGCGGGAACTCCTACGAGCAGTACTTC. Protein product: CASSRSGNSYEQYF.

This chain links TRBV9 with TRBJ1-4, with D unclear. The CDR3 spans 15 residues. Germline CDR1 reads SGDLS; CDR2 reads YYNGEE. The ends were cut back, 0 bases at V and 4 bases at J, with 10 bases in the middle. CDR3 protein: CASSVGGVFNEKLFF. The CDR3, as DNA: TGTGCCAGCAGCGTAGGGGGAGTATTTAATGAAAAACTGTTTTTT.

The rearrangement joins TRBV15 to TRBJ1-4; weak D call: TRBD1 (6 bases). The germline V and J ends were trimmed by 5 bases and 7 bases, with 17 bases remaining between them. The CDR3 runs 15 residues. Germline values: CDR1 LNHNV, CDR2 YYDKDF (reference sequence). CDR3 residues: CATSQGKGDTEKLFF. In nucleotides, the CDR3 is TGTGCCACCAGCCAAGGAAAGGGGGACACTGAAAAACTGTTTTTT.

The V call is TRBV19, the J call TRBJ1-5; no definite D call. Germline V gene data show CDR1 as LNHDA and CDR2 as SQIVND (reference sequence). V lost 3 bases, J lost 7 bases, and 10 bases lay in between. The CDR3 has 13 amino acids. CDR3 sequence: CASSMAAGQPQHF. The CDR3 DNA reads TGTGCCAGTAGTATGGCAGCGGGCCAGCCCCAGCATTTT. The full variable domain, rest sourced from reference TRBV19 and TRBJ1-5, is DGGITQSPKYLFRKEGQNVTLSCEQNLNHDAMYWYRQDPGQGLRLIYYSQIVNDFQKGDIAEGYSVSREKKESFPLTVTSAQKNPTAFYLCASSMAAGQPQHFGDGTRLSIL.